This T cell receptor (beta chain) was recovered during a study of T cells in Graves' hyperthyroidism and ophthalmopathy. Study-wide results and caveats: Blood samples included most of the expanded thyroid clonotypes exceeding 0.001.

With a duration under 2 months, the hyperthyroidism was newly diagnosed in patients aged 18 to 65. In making diagnoses, clinical symptoms, serum thyroxine and TRAb, thyroid ultrasound and orbital computed tomography were all used. Germline CDR1 is SGHVS and CDR2 is FQNEAQ. The ends lost 5 bases at V and 2 bases at J; junction bases unmatched: 10. This CDR3 region has 16 residues. From RNA transcripts, TCR beta CDR3 regions were amplified. The study used the HTBI primer set for a first-round RT-PCR of the TCR CDR3. TCRdb used MiXCR to reprocess the multiplex PCR reads, holding one entry per CDR3 protein. Altogether under 650,000 distinct CDR3 sequences are present, roughly 17% being singletons, with the ten largest covering 3% to 4%. This clonotype was picked up many times. Its antigen is unidentified.

The sequencing input was blood. The chain is built from TRBV7-8 and TRBJ2-3, with 7 nucleotides matching TRBD2. The origin of this receptor is a woman aged 30 to 39 with Graves' hyperthyroidism. The CDR3 region has the DNA TGTGCCAGCAGCCGCACTCGACTAGCTCTCACAGATACGCAGTATTTT. Translating it yields CASSRTRLALTDTQYF.